The 3 T cell receptor beta chains listed next were all sequenced from one sample in a study of CD8+CD57+ T cells in acquired aplastic anemia (dated 2018 in TCRdb). The sequencer was an Illumina HiSeq 2000. TCR beta VDJ combination and CDR3 sequence profiling used genomic DNA as the template. TCRdb reran the public reads through fastp at Q25 and MiXCR, keeping productive beta chains. Rows are unified per CDR3 protein, each entry keeping the most common DNA and genes. This sample comprises a few hundred thousand distinct CDR3 sequences, under 80% of them detected only once. The ten largest clones add up to approximately 3.8% of the sample. The sequenced sample was sorted CD4+, CD8+, or CD8+CD57+ T cells (not recorded which) from PBMCs. These receptors all stem from a human donor in good health, serving as a control.

The chain has TRBV4-3 and TRBJ1-6, with D maybe TRBD1 (5 bases). Germline CDR1 reads LGHNA; CDR2 reads YSLEER. This CDR3 has 18 residues. V shed 6 bases and J shed 8 bases, with 26 bases lying between them. CDR3 region: CASRQKTDRLGSHSPLHF. The CDR3 bases are TGCGCCAGCAGGCAAAAAACTGACAGACTGGGGTCCCATTCACCCCTCCACTTT.

This clonotype was observed a few times. One junction end disagrees with the germline gene, perhaps due to a read error. The chain joins TRBV7-2 to TRBJ1-6; D call uncertain. The germline CDR1 and CDR2 sequences are SGHTA and FQGNSA. The CDR3 is 8 residues long. In nucleotides, the CDR3 is TGTGCCAGCAGCTTAGCGCTTTTT. This gives the protein CASSLALF.

Regarding this clonotype: Compared with germline, one end of the junction differs, possibly owing to a read error. This rearrangement joins TRBV7-2 to TRBJ2-2; 8 bases align to TRBD1. The CDR3 spans 14 residues. Germline-derived CDR1 and CDR2 are SGHTA and FQGNSA. The DNA for the CDR3 is TGTGCCAGCAGGCGACAGGGGAACACTGGGGAGCAGTTTTTT. Protein sequence: CASRRQGNTGEQFF.